A single sample gave rise to the 7 T cell receptor beta chains below, sequenced in a study of OX40 agonist ivuxolimab in advanced cancers. Sequencing used immunoSEQ multiplex PCR; TCRdb keeps in-frame clones, though not all of them. The table includes tens of thousands of clones, about 90% detected once. Sequenced here: CD4+ or CD8+ T cells sorted from blood, sampled in a trial of the OX40 agonist ivuxolimab. These receptors came from an adult with an advanced solid tumor such as melanoma, head and neck, liver or kidney cancer.

The chain combines TRBV29-1 with TRBJ2-7; D could derive from TRBD1 or TRBD2 (5 bases each). The CDR3 consists of 14 residues. Trimming took 0 bases from V and 12 from J, leaving 21 bases between them. Germline CDR1 reads SQVTM; CDR2 reads ANQGSEA. The CDR3 bases are TGCAGCGTTGAAGATCAAGCAGGGCAGGGAGTTGGGTACTTC. Amino acids: CSVEDQAGQGVGYF.

V usage is TRBV6-5 and J usage is TRBJ2-3, with 7 bases aligning to TRBD1. The germline V gene encodes CDR1 MNHEY and CDR2 SVGAGI. Unmatched junction bases numbered 7, after V lost 6 bases and J lost 4 bases. The CDR3 is made up of 14 amino acids. The CDR3 here is CASRPQGFADTQYF. CDR3 nucleotides: TGTGCCAGCAGACCACAGGGGTTTGCAGATACGCAGTATTTT.

This clone was counted between two and nine times. The V and J genes are TRBV6-5 and TRBJ1-3, with D possibly TRBD1 on 5 matching bases. CDR1 is MNHEY and CDR2 is SVGAGI in the germline V gene. This CDR3 region has 15 residues. The V gene lost 2 bases and the J gene lost 0 bases, with 8 bases spanning the gap. The CDR3 region has the DNA TGTGCCAGCAGTTACGACAGCCGCTCTGGAAACACCATATATTTT. It yields the protein CASSYDSRSGNTIYF.

The rearrangement links TRBV18 to TRBJ2-4; D may be TRBD1 (5 bases). The CDR3 is 18 amino acids. CDR1 KGHSH and CDR2 LQKENI come from the germline V gene. V was cut by 6 bases and J by 5 bases, with 26 bases left in between. CDR3 coding DNA: TGTGCCAGCTCCTACACCCTAGAAGACAGTCTCCCTCAAAACATTCAGTACTTC. Amino acids: CASSYTLEDSLPQNIQYF.

V is TRBV6-6 and J is TRBJ1-1; D unresolved. The germline V gene has CDR1 MNHNY and CDR2 SVGAGI (reference sequence). This CDR3 comprises 14 residues. V was shortened by 9 bases and J by 7 bases, with 21 bases between the two germline ends. CDR3 nucleotides: TGTGCCAGTCGACCGAACACGGTCTCCGTTGAAGCTTTCTTT. It is translated as CASRPNTVSVEAFF.

This clone was detected only a few times. V gene TRBV14 combines with J gene TRBJ1-6; D unresolved. This CDR3 has 15 residues. The V and J ends lost 0 bases and 4 bases respectively, with 7 bases between them. Looked up from germline, CDR1 is SGHDN and CDR2 is FVKESK. The CDR3 DNA sequence: TGTGCCAGCAGCCAAGACGGCCAGTATAATTCACCCCTCCACTTT. Its protein product is CASSQDGQYNSPLHF.

This chain joins TRBV5-5 and TRBJ2-1, with 7 bases aligning to TRBD1. The CDR3 sequence is 15 residues long. From germline, CDR1 is SGHKS and CDR2 YYEKEE (reference sequence). The trim removed 0 bases at V and 6 bases at J, leaving 6 bases unmatched. CDR3 sequence (DNA): TGTGCCAGCAGCTTGGACAGGGGCAGGGGCAATGAGCAGTTCTTC. Translation: CASSLDRGRGNEQFF. Based on the CDR3 plus reference TRBV5-5 and TRBJ2-1, the full variable domain is DAGVTQSPTHLIKTRGQQVTLRCSPISGHKSVSWYQQVLGQGPQFIFQYYEKEERGRGNFPDRFSARQFPNYSSELNVNALLLGDSALYLCASSLDRGRGNEQFFGPGTRLTVL.